Listed below are T cell receptor beta chains from one sample, sequenced in a study of cytomegalovirus exposure and HLA in healthy donors. Some clones are missing from TCRdb's copy, which holds only in-frame ones; the method was immunoSEQ multiplex PCR. The data contain over 200,000 clones, 85% to 90% of them seen just once; the ten biggest clones take up about 3%. Sequenced material: PBMCs. The receptor source for this set is a woman aged 18-29 years in good health and CMV-seronegative. Each CDR3 is given with its conserved first and last residue. The order of the fields is D gene, J gene, V gene, clone size, CDR3 DNA, CDR3 protein. D genes are given only for firm matches. A clone size is listed for some rows: how often the clone was seen (once, few, many), or a class if it is expanded.

d_call: TRBD1
j_call: TRBJ1-5
v_call: TRBV27
clone_size: NA
cdr3_nt: TGTGCCAGCAGTTTCAACCGGGACAGGGACCTTTTTCAGCCCCAGCATTTT
cdr3_aa: CASSFNRDRDLFQPQHF

d_call: NA
j_call: TRBJ2-2
v_call: TRBV4-1
clone_size: NA
cdr3_nt: TGCGCCAGCAGCCAAGGGAGGAACACCGGGGAGCTGTTTTTT
cdr3_aa: CASSQGRNTGELFF

d_call: NA
j_call: TRBJ2-2
v_call: TRBV27
clone_size: NA
cdr3_nt: TGTGCCAGCAGCTCTACCCGGAGGAGGCCCCCGGGGAGCTCCGCAGGGCTGTTTTTT
cdr3_aa: CASSSTRRRPPGSSAGLFF

d_call: NA
j_call: TRBJ2-1
v_call: TRBV19
clone_size: NA
cdr3_nt: TGTGCCAGTAGTCAATGGGGCTATGAGCAGTTCTTC
cdr3_aa: CASSQWGYEQFF

d_call: TRBD2
j_call: TRBJ2-1
v_call: TRBV7-3
clone_size: NA
cdr3_nt: TGTGCCAGCAGCTTTGAACTAGCGGGAGCGGGTGAGCAGTTCTTC
cdr3_aa: CASSFELAGAGEQFF

d_call: NA
j_call: TRBJ1-2
v_call: TRBV6-5
clone_size: NA
cdr3_nt: TGTGCCAGCAGTTACACCACAGGGCTGGGTGGCTACACCTTC
cdr3_aa: CASSYTTGLGGYTF

d_call: NA
j_call: TRBJ2-2
v_call: TRBV5-1
clone_size: NA
cdr3_nt: TGCGCCAGCAGCTTAGAACAAACCGGGGAGCTGTTTTTT
cdr3_aa: CASSLEQTGELFF

d_call: NA
j_call: TRBJ2-7
v_call: TRBV7-9
clone_size: NA
cdr3_nt: TGTGCCAGCAGCCCTCGGACAGAGAAGACCTACGAGCAGTACTTC
cdr3_aa: CASSPRTEKTYEQYF

d_call: NA
j_call: TRBJ2-1
v_call: TRBV30
clone_size: NA
cdr3_nt: TGTGCCTGGAGTCCGCCTGATTCGCGGAATGAGCAGTTCTTC
cdr3_aa: CAWSPPDSRNEQFF

d_call: NA
j_call: TRBJ2-2
v_call: TRBV7-8
clone_size: NA
cdr3_nt: TGTGCCAGCAGCTCCTGGGGGGGGGCAAGGTACACCGGGGAGCTGTTTTTT
cdr3_aa: CASSSWGGARYTGELFF

d_call: NA
j_call: TRBJ1-2
v_call: TRBV30
clone_size: once
cdr3_nt: TGTGCCTGGAGTGGACTATATGGCTACACCTTC
cdr3_aa: CAWSGLYGYTF

d_call: TRBD1
j_call: TRBJ2-2
v_call: TRBV5-6
clone_size: NA
cdr3_nt: TGTGCCAGCAGCCCTGGGACAGGGGGCTTAACCGGGGAGCTGTTTTTT
cdr3_aa: CASSPGTGGLTGELFF

d_call: TRBD1
j_call: TRBJ1-5
v_call: TRBV28
clone_size: NA
cdr3_nt: TGTGCCAGCAGTTCGGGACAGGGGAACAATCAGCCCCAGCATTTT
cdr3_aa: CASSSGQGNNQPQHF

d_call: NA
j_call: TRBJ2-7
v_call: TRBV6-5
clone_size: NA
cdr3_nt: TGTGCCAGCAGCCGATGGGAGGCCTACGAGCAGTACTTC
cdr3_aa: CASSRWEAYEQYF

d_call: NA
j_call: TRBJ2-7
v_call: TRBV6-5
clone_size: NA
cdr3_nt: TGTGCCAGCAGTTACGGGCCTTCCTACGAGCAGTACTTC
cdr3_aa: CASSYGPSYEQYF

d_call: NA
j_call: TRBJ2-7
v_call: TRBV19
clone_size: NA
cdr3_nt: TGTGCCAGTAGTATAGATCGGGCCTACGAGCAGTACTTC
cdr3_aa: CASSIDRAYEQYF

d_call: TRBD2
j_call: TRBJ2-7
v_call: TRBV11-2
clone_size: NA
cdr3_nt: TGTGCCAGCAGTCTTAGCGGGAGACCCCACGAGCAGTACTTC
cdr3_aa: CASSLSGRPHEQYF

d_call: TRBD2
j_call: TRBJ2-1
v_call: TRBV4-1
clone_size: NA
cdr3_nt: TGCGCCAGCAGCCAATCTCCAACCCCCCTCAGCGGGGCTAACAATGAGCAGTTCTTC
cdr3_aa: CASSQSPTPLSGANNEQFF

d_call: TRBD1
j_call: TRBJ2-7
v_call: TRBV27
clone_size: NA
cdr3_nt: TGTGCCAGCAGCCGGGACAGGGAAACCTACGAGCAGTACTTC
cdr3_aa: CASSRDRETYEQYF